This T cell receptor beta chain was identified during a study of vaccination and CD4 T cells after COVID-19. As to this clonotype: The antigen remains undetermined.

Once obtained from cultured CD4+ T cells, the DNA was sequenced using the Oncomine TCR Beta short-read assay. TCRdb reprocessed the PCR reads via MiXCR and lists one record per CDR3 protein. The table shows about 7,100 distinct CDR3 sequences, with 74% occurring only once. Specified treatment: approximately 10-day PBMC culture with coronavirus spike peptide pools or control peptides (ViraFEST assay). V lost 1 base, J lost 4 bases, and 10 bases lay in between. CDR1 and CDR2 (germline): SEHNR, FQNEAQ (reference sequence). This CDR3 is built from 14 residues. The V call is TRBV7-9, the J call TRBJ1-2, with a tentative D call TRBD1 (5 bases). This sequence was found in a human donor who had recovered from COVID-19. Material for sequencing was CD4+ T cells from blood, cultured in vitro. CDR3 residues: CASSLGGEGYGYTF. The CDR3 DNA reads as TGTGCCAGCAGCTTAGGAGGGGAGGGCTATGGCTACACCTTC. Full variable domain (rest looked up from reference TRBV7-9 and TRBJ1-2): DTGVSQNPRHKITKRGQNVTFRCDPISEHNRLYWYRQTLGQGPEFLTYFQNEAQLEKSRLLSDRFSAERPKGSFSTLEIQRTEQGDSAMYLCASSLGGEGYGYTFGSGTRLTVV.